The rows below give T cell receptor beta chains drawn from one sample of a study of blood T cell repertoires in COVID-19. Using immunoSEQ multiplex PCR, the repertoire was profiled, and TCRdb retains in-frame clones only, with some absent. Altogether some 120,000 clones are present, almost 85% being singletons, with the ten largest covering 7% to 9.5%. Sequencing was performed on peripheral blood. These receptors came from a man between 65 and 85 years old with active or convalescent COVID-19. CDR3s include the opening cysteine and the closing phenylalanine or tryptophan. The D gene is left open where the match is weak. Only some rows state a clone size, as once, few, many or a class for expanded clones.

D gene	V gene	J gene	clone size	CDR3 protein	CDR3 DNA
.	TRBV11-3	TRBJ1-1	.	CASSSGGNTNTEAFF	TGTGCCAGCAGCTCCGGGGGGAATACGAACACTGAAGCTTTCTTT
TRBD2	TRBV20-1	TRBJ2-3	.	CSASYGRPGTDTQYF	TGCAGTGCTAGTTACGGGAGGCCGGGCACAGATACGCAGTATTTT
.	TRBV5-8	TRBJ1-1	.	CASSLHNRGRGGEAFF	TGTGCCAGCAGCTTGCATAATAGAGGGCGAGGGGGTGAAGCTTTCTTT
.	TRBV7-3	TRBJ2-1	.	CASSQAGSGYEQFF	TGTGCCAGCAGCCAAGCCGGGAGTGGGTATGAGCAGTTCTTC
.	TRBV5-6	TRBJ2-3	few	CASSLVSGGTDTQYF	TGTGCCAGCAGCTTGGTTAGCGGAGGCACAGATACGCAGTATTTT
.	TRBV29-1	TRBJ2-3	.	CSVDWGAGTSTDTQYF	TGCAGCGTTGACTGGGGCGCGGGGACTAGCACAGATACGCAGTATTTT
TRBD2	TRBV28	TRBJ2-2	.	CASSATSGSWELFF	TGTGCCAGCAGCGCGACTAGCGGGAGCTGGGAGCTGTTTTTT
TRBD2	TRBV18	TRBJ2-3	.	CASSQRTSGASTDTQYF	TGTGCCAGCTCACAGAGGACTAGCGGGGCGAGCACAGATACGCAGTATTTT
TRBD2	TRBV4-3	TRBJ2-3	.	CASSQGGGGGGDTQYF	TGCGCCAGCAGCCAAGGCGGCGGGGGGGGAGGAGATACGCAGTATTTT
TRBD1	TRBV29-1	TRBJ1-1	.	CSVDEGAWTEAFF	TGCAGCGTAGACGAGGGGGCTTGGACTGAAGCTTTCTTT
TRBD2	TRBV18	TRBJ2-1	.	CASSPRTSGSNEQFF	TGTGCCAGCTCACCTCGGACTAGCGGGAGTAATGAGCAGTTCTTC
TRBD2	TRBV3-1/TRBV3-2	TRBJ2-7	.	CASSPTSGRGEQYF	TGTGCCAGCAGCCCGACTAGCGGGAGGGGCGAGCAGTACTTC
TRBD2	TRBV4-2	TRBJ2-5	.	CASSQVAWLGGVDQETQYF	TGTGCCAGCAGCCAAGTAGCATGGCTGGGAGGGGTGGATCAAGAGACCCAGTACTTC
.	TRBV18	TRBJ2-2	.	CASSPQDSGINTGELFF	TGTGCCAGCTCACCACAGGACAGCGGAATAAACACCGGGGAGCTGTTTTTT
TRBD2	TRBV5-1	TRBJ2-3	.	CASSLALAGEADTQYF	TGCGCCAGCAGCTTGGCGCTAGCGGGGGAGGCAGATACGCAGTATTTT
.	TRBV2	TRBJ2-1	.	CASSERGTSSYNEQFF	TGTGCCAGCAGTGAAAGGGGAACGAGCTCCTACAATGAGCAGTTCTTC
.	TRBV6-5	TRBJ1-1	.	CASSYSGGRGSEAFF	TGTGCCAGCAGTTACTCCGGGGGGCGCGGGTCTGAAGCTTTCTTT
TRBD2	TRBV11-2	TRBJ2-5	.	CASSLVGRGRRETQYF	TGTGCCAGCAGCTTAGTGGGGCGCGGGAGGAGAGAGACCCAGTACTTC
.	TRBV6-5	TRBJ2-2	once	CASSYSRNTGELFF	TGTGCCAGCAGTTACTCTAGAAACACCGGGGAGCTGTTTTTT
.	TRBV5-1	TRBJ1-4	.	CASRAGSNEKLFF	TGCGCCAGCAGGGCAGGGTCTAATGAAAAACTGTTTTTT
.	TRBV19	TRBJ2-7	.	CATPPGTRNEQYF	TGTGCCACTCCCCCCGGGACAAGAAACGAGCAGTACTTC
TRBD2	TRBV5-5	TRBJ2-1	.	CASSLAGASGANEQFF	TGTGCCAGCAGCTTGGCCGGGGCTAGCGGGGCAAATGAGCAGTTCTTC
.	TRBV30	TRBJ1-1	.	CASSTGVAEAFF	TGTGCCTCTAGCACCGGGGTGGCTGAAGCTTTCTTT
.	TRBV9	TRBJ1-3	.	CASSVGSGGNGNTIYF	TGTGCCAGCAGCGTAGGGTCGGGGGGCAATGGAAACACCATATATTTT
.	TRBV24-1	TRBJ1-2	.	CATSDGNYGYTF	TGTGCCACCAGTGACGGTAACTATGGCTACACCTTC
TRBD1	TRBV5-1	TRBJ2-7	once	CASSSRDRATYEQYF	TGCGCCAGCAGCTCCCGGGACAGGGCAACCTACGAGCAGTACTTC
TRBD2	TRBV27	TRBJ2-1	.	CASSLLFGTSGSVGYNEQFF	TGTGCCAGCAGTTTACTCTTTGGGACTAGCGGGAGTGTTGGGTACAATGAGCAGTTCTTC
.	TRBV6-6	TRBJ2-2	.	CASSSFGSTGELFF	TGTGCCAGCAGTTCTTTCGGGTCGACCGGGGAGCTGTTTTTT
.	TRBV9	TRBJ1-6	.	CASSSSGGHNSPLHF	TGTGCCAGCAGCTCTAGTGGGGGCCATAATTCACCCCTCCACTTT
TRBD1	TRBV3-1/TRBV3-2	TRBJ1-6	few	CASSQVHRGNSPLHF	TGTGCCAGCAGCCAAGTCCACAGGGGTAATTCACCCCTCCACTTT
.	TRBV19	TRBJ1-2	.	CASSDTGNYGYTF	TGTGCCAGTAGTGACACAGGGAACTATGGCTACACCTTC
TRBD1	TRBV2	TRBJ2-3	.	CASSPGTGFTDTQYF	TGTGCCAGCAGTCCCGGGACAGGGTTCACAGATACGCAGTATTTT
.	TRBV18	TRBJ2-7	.	CASSPRGDSYEQYF	TGTGCCAGCTCACCACGAGGTGACAGCTACGAGCAGTACTTC
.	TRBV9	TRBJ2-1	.	CASSVGGAGGGEQFF	TGTGCCAGCAGCGTCGGGGGAGCGGGCGGAGGGGAGCAGTTCTTC
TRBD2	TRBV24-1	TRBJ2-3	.	CAPQGTSGVTDTQYF	TGTGCCCCTCAGGGGACTAGCGGCGTCACAGATACGCAGTATTTT
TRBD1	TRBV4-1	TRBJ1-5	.	CASSRGGLSNQPQHF	TGCGCCAGCAGCCGAGGGGGCTTAAGCAATCAGCCCCAGCATTTT
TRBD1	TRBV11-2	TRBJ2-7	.	CASSFGTGHHEQYF	TGTGCCAGCAGCTTCGGGACAGGGCACCACGAGCAGTACTTC
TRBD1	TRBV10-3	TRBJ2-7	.	CAISESGTGRNDEQYF	TGTGCCATCAGTGAGTCGGGGACAGGGAGGAATGACGAGCAGTACTTC
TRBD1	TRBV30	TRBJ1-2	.	CAWRRTGDHGYTF	TGTGCCTGGAGGAGGACAGGGGACCATGGCTACACCTTC
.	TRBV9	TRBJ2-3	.	CASSVTSPDTQYF	TGTGCCAGCAGCGTAACTAGCCCAGATACGCAGTATTTT
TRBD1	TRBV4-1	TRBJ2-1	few	CASSLSGAGGPEQFF	TGCGCCAGCAGCCTCTCTGGGGCAGGGGGCCCTGAGCAGTTCTTC
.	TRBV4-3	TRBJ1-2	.	CASSQESSGGFYYGYTF	TGCGCCAGCAGCCAAGAAAGTTCGGGGGGGTTCTACTATGGCTACACCTTC
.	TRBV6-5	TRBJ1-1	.	CASRSDTEAFF	TGTGCCAGCAGGTCGGACACTGAAGCTTTCTTT
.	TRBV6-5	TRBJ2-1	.	CASSYGALYEQFF	TGTGCCAGCAGTTACGGTGCCCTCTACGAGCAGTTCTTC
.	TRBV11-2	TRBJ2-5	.	CASSLVSETQYF	TGTGCCAGCAGCTTAGTCTCCGAGACCCAGTACTTC
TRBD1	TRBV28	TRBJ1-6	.	CASSRGQGRNSPLHF	TGTGCCAGCAGCAGAGGACAGGGCCGGAATTCACCCCTCCACTTT
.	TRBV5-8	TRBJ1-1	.	CASSLRGQNTEAFF	TGTGCCAGCAGCTTGAGAGGACAGAACACTGAAGCTTTCTTT
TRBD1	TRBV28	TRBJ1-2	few	CASSPQGANYGYTF	TGTGCCAGCAGTCCTCAGGGGGCCAACTATGGCTACACCTTC
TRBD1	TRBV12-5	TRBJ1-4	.	CASGTGQSTNEKLFF	TGTGCTAGTGGTACGGGACAGTCAACTAATGAAAAACTGTTTTTT
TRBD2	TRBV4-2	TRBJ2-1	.	CASSLILAGGISYNEQFF	TGTGCCAGCAGCCTTATACTAGCGGGAGGGATCTCCTACAATGAGCAGTTCTTC
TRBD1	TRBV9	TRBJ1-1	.	CASSARQGLNTEAFF	TGTGCCAGCAGCGCGCGACAGGGATTGAACACTGAAGCTTTCTTT
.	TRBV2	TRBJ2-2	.	CASSEAQDTGELFF	TGTGCCAGCAGTGAAGCGCAGGACACCGGGGAGCTGTTTTTT
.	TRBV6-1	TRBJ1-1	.	CASSESGRGTEAFF	TGTGCCAGCAGTGAATCGGGGCGGGGGACTGAAGCTTTCTTT
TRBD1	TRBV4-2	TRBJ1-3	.	CASSQEWTGRDTIYF	TGTGCCAGCAGCCAAGAATGGACAGGGAGGGACACCATATATTTT
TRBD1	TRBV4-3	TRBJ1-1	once	CASSPGTGHMNTEAFF	TGCGCCAGCAGCCCAGGGACAGGGCATATGAACACTGAAGCTTTCTTT
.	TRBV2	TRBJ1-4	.	CASSAGPTGKLFF	TGTGCCAGCAGTGCGGGCCCGACGGGGAAACTGTTTTTT
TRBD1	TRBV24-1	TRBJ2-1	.	CATSDLSTGGKGEQFF	TGTGCCACCAGTGATTTGTCGACAGGGGGTAAGGGTGAGCAGTTCTTC
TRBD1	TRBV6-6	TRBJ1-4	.	CASARQGLNHEKLFF	TGTGCCAGCGCTAGACAGGGTTTGAACCACGAAAAACTGTTTTTT
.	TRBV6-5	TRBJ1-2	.	CATRTASRNYGYTF	TGTGCCACCCGGACAGCAAGCCGAAACTATGGCTACACCTTC
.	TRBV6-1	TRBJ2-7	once	CASSEAWQAHYEQYF	TGTGCCAGCAGTGAAGCTTGGCAGGCGCACTACGAGCAGTACTTC